Listed here are 9 T cell receptor beta chains from one sample, sequenced in a study of technical replicates of blood from four donors. The repertoire was sequenced with immunoSEQ multiplex PCR; TCRdb's copy has only in-frame clones and lacks some. In the table there are some 14,000 clones, approximately 88% of which are singletons. What was sequenced was PBMCs. The source is a human donor in good health.

The chain joins TRBV27 to TRBJ2-7; D remains unclear. Germline V CDR1 and CDR2: MNHEY, SMNVEV (reference sequence). The CDR3 length is 14 residues. The V end was cut by 3 bases, the J end by 2 bases, with 11 bases between. The CDR3 is CASSFRTETYEQYF. The CDR3 DNA follows: TGTGCCAGCAGTTTTCGCACAGAAACCTACGAGCAGTACTTC.

The V gene is TRBV10-3, the J gene TRBJ2-3; 11 nucleotides match TRBD2. Germline lookup yields CDR1 ENHRY and CDR2 SYGVKD. This CDR3 is 16 amino acids long. Germline trimming cut 6 bases from V and 2 bases from J; bases unmatched to any gene: 7. The DNA for the CDR3 is TGTGCCATCAGCGCTAGGACTAGCGGGCTCACAGATACGCAGTATTTT. Its translation: CAISARTSGLTDTQYF.

The chain is built from TRBV30 and TRBJ2-3; perhaps TRBD2 as D (5 bases). The germline gives CDR1 GTSNPN, CDR2 SVGIG (reference sequence). V lost 3 bases to trimming and J lost 2 bases, with 15 bases between them. The CDR3 extends over 15 amino acids. DNA for the CDR3: TGTGCCTGGAGAAGGAGGAAACAACTCACAGATACGCAGTATTTT. Its translation is CAWRRRKQLTDTQYF. Full variable domain (remainder filled in from reference TRBV30 and TRBJ2-3): SQTIHQWPATLVQPVGSPLSLECTVEGTSNPNLYWYRQAAGRGLQLLFYSVGIGQISSEVPQNLSASRPQDRQFILSSKKLLLSDSGFYLCAWRRRKQLTDTQYFGPGTRLTVL.

The V and J genes are TRBV5-1 and TRBJ2-2; the D gene is possibly TRBD1 (6 bases). V was clipped by 4 bases and J by 5 bases, with 9 bases between them. Germline-derived CDR1 and CDR2 are SGHRS and YFSETQ. The CDR3 extends over 13 amino acids. In DNA form, the CDR3 reads TGCGCCAGCAGCCTACAGGGTACCGGGGAGCTGTTTTTT. Its protein product is CASSLQGTGELFF.

The chain has TRBV30 and TRBJ1-3; no clear D gene. V shed 7 bases and J shed 0 bases, with 10 bases lying between them. The CDR3 spans 13 residues. Germline V gives CDR1 GTSNPN, CDR2 SVGIG (reference sequence). CDR3 in amino acids: CAFDTYSGNTIYF. CDR3 nucleotides: TGTGCCTTCGACACGTACTCTGGAAACACCATATATTTT.

The chain has TRBV7-3 and TRBJ2-5, with 14 bases fitting TRBD2. CDR1 and CDR2 from the germline V gene are SGHTA and FQGTGA. The CDR3 contains 15 residues. J gave up 5 bases and V 5 bases, and 4 bases lay outside the gene matches. The CDR3 region has the DNA TGTGCCAGCAGCCCGGGACTAGCGGGGGCGGAGACCCAGTACTTC. Protein sequence: CASSPGLAGAETQYF.

The V gene is TRBV6-4, the J gene TRBJ2-1; 7 nucleotides match TRBD2. The V segment lost 4 bases and the J segment 7 bases; nucleotides outside the gene matches: 7. Germline loops: CDR1 MRHNA, CDR2 SNTAGT. CDR3 size: 14 residues. In DNA, the CDR3 is TGTGCCAGCAGTGGTAGCGGGCCCTCTAATGAGCAGTTCTTC. Its translation: CASSGSGPSNEQFF.

The chain couples TRBV28 to TRBJ2-7; D possibly corresponds to TRBD1 (5 bases). The CDR3 spans 13 residues. CDR1 is MDHEN, CDR2 SYDVKM, per germline. V was clipped by 4 bases and J by 3 bases, with 10 bases between them. CDR3 in DNA: TGTGCCAGCAGTTCAGGGCAGGACTACGAGCAGTACTTC. Translating it yields CASSSGQDYEQYF.

The J gene is TRBJ2-2, the V gene TRBV29-1, with D perhaps TRBD1 (5 bases). The length of the CDR3 is 13 residues. From germline, CDR1 is SQVTM and CDR2 ANQGSEA. The V gene lost 0 bases and the J gene lost 4 bases, with 6 bases spanning the gap. CDR3 sequence (DNA): TGCAGCGTTGAAGATCAGGGCACCGGGGAGCTGTTTTTT. Residues: CSVEDQGTGELFF.